Listed below are T cell receptor beta chains from one sample, sequenced in a study of blood T cells in healthy people across ages. TCRdb used MiXCR to reprocess the 5' RACE reads, holding one entry per CDR3 protein. The sample contains about 780,000 distinct CDR3 sequences, 20% to 30% of which appear only once. A further study also used this sample, focusing on T cells of mothers and their children.

Sequencing input: blood. The receptor set was obtained from a boy aged 5-17 years in good health. Each CDR3 is given with its conserved first and last residue. D genes are given only for firm matches. The size of a clone is reported for some rows only, either as once, few or many, or as a class for expanded clones.

cdr3_nt: TGTGCCAGCAGCCAAGGCGGGGGGCCCGACTACGAGCAGTACTTC
cdr3_aa: CASSQGGGPDYEQYF
cdr3_length: 15
v_call: TRBV4-2
j_call: TRBJ2-7
clone_size: few
d_call: TRBD2

cdr3_nt: TGCGCCAGCAGCTTGGACGGGACAGGGACCCTCTACGAGCAGTACTTC
cdr3_aa: CASSLDGTGTLYEQYF
cdr3_length: 16
v_call: TRBV5-1
j_call: TRBJ2-7
clone_size: NA
d_call: TRBD1

cdr3_nt: TGCAGTGCTAGAGCCGTACTAGCGGGCTACAATGAGCAGTTCTTC
cdr3_aa: CSARAVLAGYNEQFF
cdr3_length: 15
v_call: TRBV20-1
j_call: TRBJ2-1
clone_size: NA
d_call: TRBD2

cdr3_nt: TGTGCCAGCAGACAAAACCGCTACGAGCAGTACTTC
cdr3_aa: CASRQNRYEQYF
cdr3_length: 12
v_call: TRBV6-2/TRBV6-3
j_call: TRBJ2-7
clone_size: NA
d_call: NA

cdr3_nt: TGCGCCAGCAGCCAAGATCGGGGCTTGAATGGCTACACCTTC
cdr3_aa: CASSQDRGLNGYTF
cdr3_length: 14
v_call: TRBV4-1
j_call: TRBJ1-2
clone_size: few
d_call: NA

cdr3_nt: TGTGCTTGGACCCGGCAGGGGGTCTACGAGCAGTACTTC
cdr3_aa: CAWTRQGVYEQYF
cdr3_length: 13
v_call: TRBV30
j_call: TRBJ2-7
clone_size: NA
d_call: TRBD1

cdr3_nt: TGTGCCACCAGTGATTCTCACGCTTCGAACCCTGGAGCTTTCTTT
cdr3_aa: CATSDSHASNPGAFF
cdr3_length: 15
v_call: TRBV24-1
j_call: TRBJ1-1
clone_size: NA
d_call: NA

cdr3_nt: TGTGCCAGCAGCCCCGGGATAAATAACAATCAGCCCCAGCATTTT
cdr3_aa: CASSPGINNNQPQHF
cdr3_length: 15
v_call: TRBV7-8
j_call: TRBJ1-5
clone_size: NA
d_call: NA

cdr3_nt: TGTGCCAGCACCCCGGACCCCAACTACAATGAGCAGTTCTTC
cdr3_aa: CASTPDPNYNEQFF
cdr3_length: 14
v_call: TRBV2
j_call: TRBJ2-1
clone_size: NA
d_call: NA

cdr3_nt: TGTACCAGCAGCGCAGGTGGGCAGAACTATGGCTACACCTTC
cdr3_aa: CTSSAGGQNYGYTF
cdr3_length: 14
v_call: TRBV9
j_call: TRBJ1-2
clone_size: NA
d_call: NA

cdr3_nt: TGTGCCAGCAGCCAACTAGCGGGAGCCCTTAGCACAGATACGCAGTATTTT
cdr3_aa: CASSQLAGALSTDTQYF
cdr3_length: 17
v_call: TRBV27
j_call: TRBJ2-3
clone_size: NA
d_call: TRBD2

cdr3_nt: TGTGCCGGCGCCTCTGGGCTCTTATCCGATGAGCAGTTCTTC
cdr3_aa: CAGASGLLSDEQFF
cdr3_length: 14
v_call: TRBV12-3/TRBV12-4
j_call: TRBJ2-1
clone_size: NA
d_call: NA

cdr3_nt: TGTGCCACCAGTGATCCAGCATATACGCAGTATTTT
cdr3_aa: CATSDPAYTQYF
cdr3_length: 12
v_call: TRBV24-1
j_call: TRBJ2-3
clone_size: NA
d_call: NA

cdr3_nt: TGTGCCAGCAGTGAAGCAAGGGCCACCGAGCAGTACTTC
cdr3_aa: CASSEARATEQYF
cdr3_length: 13
v_call: TRBV6-1
j_call: TRBJ2-7
clone_size: NA
d_call: NA

cdr3_nt: TGTGCCAGCAGTTTATTTGGGCAGCTAGCAACTAATGAAAAACTGTTTTTT
cdr3_aa: CASSLFGQLATNEKLFF
cdr3_length: 17
v_call: TRBV27
j_call: TRBJ1-4
clone_size: once
d_call: NA

cdr3_nt: TGTGCCAGCAGCTTCTTGGGTAGTACATCCCAAGAGACCCAGTACTTC
cdr3_aa: CASSFLGSTSQETQYF
cdr3_length: 16
v_call: TRBV7-9
j_call: TRBJ2-5
clone_size: NA
d_call: NA

cdr3_nt: TGTGCCAGCAGCCCACGGGGCGGAGGGGAACTTCACGAGCAGTACTTC
cdr3_aa: CASSPRGGGELHEQYF
cdr3_length: 16
v_call: TRBV9
j_call: TRBJ2-7
clone_size: NA
d_call: NA

cdr3_nt: TGCGCCAGCAGCTTGAACGGGGAGCCCTCCTACAATGAGCAGTTCTTC
cdr3_aa: CASSLNGEPSYNEQFF
cdr3_length: 16
v_call: TRBV5-1
j_call: TRBJ2-1
clone_size: NA
d_call: NA

cdr3_nt: TGTGCCAGCAGCCGTAGGACGGGTTATAGCACAGATACGCAGTATTTT
cdr3_aa: CASSRRTGYSTDTQYF
cdr3_length: 16
v_call: TRBV3-1
j_call: TRBJ2-3
clone_size: NA
d_call: NA

cdr3_nt: TGTGCCAGCATGGGGAATGAGCAGTTCTTC
cdr3_aa: CASMGNEQFF
cdr3_length: 10
v_call: TRBV2
j_call: TRBJ2-1
clone_size: few
d_call: NA

cdr3_nt: TGTGCCAGCAAGGATAGGACAGGGGGCACCGGGGAGCTGTTTTTT
cdr3_aa: CASKDRTGGTGELFF
cdr3_length: 15
v_call: TRBV2
j_call: TRBJ2-2
clone_size: few
d_call: TRBD1

cdr3_nt: TGTGCCAGCTCACCGGGGCAGCAGAGGGGTGATACGCAGTATTTT
cdr3_aa: CASSPGQQRGDTQYF
cdr3_length: 15
v_call: TRBV18
j_call: TRBJ2-3
clone_size: NA
d_call: NA

cdr3_nt: TGTGCCAGCAGGCCCCAGGCGGGACAGAACACCGGGGAGCTGTTTTTT
cdr3_aa: CASRPQAGQNTGELFF
cdr3_length: 16
v_call: TRBV6-6
j_call: TRBJ2-2
clone_size: few
d_call: NA

cdr3_nt: TGTGCCAGCAGTTCCCAAGCCCATTCACCCCTCCACTTT
cdr3_aa: CASSSQAHSPLHF
cdr3_length: 13
v_call: TRBV12-3/TRBV12-4
j_call: TRBJ1-6
clone_size: NA
d_call: NA

cdr3_nt: TGCAGCGTTGCCAGGCGGATGAACACTGAAGCTTTCTTT
cdr3_aa: CSVARRMNTEAFF
cdr3_length: 13
v_call: TRBV29-1
j_call: TRBJ1-1
clone_size: NA
d_call: NA

cdr3_nt: TGCAGCGTTGGGTCAGGGAGCGGCTACACCTTC
cdr3_aa: CSVGSGSGYTF
cdr3_length: 11
v_call: TRBV29-1
j_call: TRBJ1-2
clone_size: few
d_call: NA

cdr3_nt: TGTGCCAGCAGTTTAGAGTCGGGTGAAGCTTTCTTT
cdr3_aa: CASSLESGEAFF
cdr3_length: 12
v_call: TRBV12-3/TRBV12-4
j_call: TRBJ1-1
clone_size: NA
d_call: NA

cdr3_nt: TGTGCCAGCAGCGTAGGAGCGGGGGGGGAAGATACGCAGTATTTT
cdr3_aa: CASSVGAGGEDTQYF
cdr3_length: 15
v_call: TRBV9
j_call: TRBJ2-3
clone_size: NA
d_call: TRBD2

cdr3_nt: TGTGCCACCAGCAGACTCAGGGGAATAGAGACCCAGTACTTC
cdr3_aa: CATSRLRGIETQYF
cdr3_length: 14
v_call: TRBV15
j_call: TRBJ2-5
clone_size: few
d_call: NA

cdr3_nt: TGTGCCAGCAGCCCAACGCAAGGGCTAGCGGGGGTACGACGAGAGACCCAGTACTTC
cdr3_aa: CASSPTQGLAGVRRETQYF
cdr3_length: 19
v_call: TRBV7-2
j_call: TRBJ2-5
clone_size: NA
d_call: TRBD2

cdr3_nt: TGTGCCTGGAGTGTGGGACAGGGTCGACAGCCCCAGCATTTT
cdr3_aa: CAWSVGQGRQPQHF
cdr3_length: 14
v_call: TRBV30
j_call: TRBJ1-5
clone_size: few
d_call: TRBD1

cdr3_nt: TGTGCCAGCAGCTTAAAACCCACTGAGCAGTTCTTC
cdr3_aa: CASSLKPTEQFF
cdr3_length: 12
v_call: TRBV11-3
j_call: TRBJ2-1
clone_size: NA
d_call: NA

cdr3_nt: TGTGCCAGCAGCCAAGATCTGGGGACAGCCTACAATGAGCAGTTCTTC
cdr3_aa: CASSQDLGTAYNEQFF
cdr3_length: 16
v_call: TRBV14
j_call: TRBJ2-1
clone_size: NA
d_call: TRBD1

cdr3_nt: TGTGCCAGCAGCCAAGGTCGGGTAACCCAAGAGACCCAGTACTTC
cdr3_aa: CASSQGRVTQETQYF
cdr3_length: 15
v_call: TRBV3-1
j_call: TRBJ2-5
clone_size: NA
d_call: NA

cdr3_nt: TGCAGCGTTTGGGGCAGGGGGTCCAAAAACATTCAGTACTTC
cdr3_aa: CSVWGRGSKNIQYF
cdr3_length: 14
v_call: TRBV29-1
j_call: TRBJ2-4
clone_size: few
d_call: TRBD1

cdr3_nt: TGTGCCAGCAGTCGGGACATAACTTACAATGAGCAGTTCTTC
cdr3_aa: CASSRDITYNEQFF
cdr3_length: 14
v_call: TRBV12-3/TRBV12-4
j_call: TRBJ2-1
clone_size: few
d_call: NA

cdr3_nt: TGTGCCAGCGGGGACCTCAGGGCCCAAAACATTCAGTACTTC
cdr3_aa: CASGDLRAQNIQYF
cdr3_length: 14
v_call: TRBV2
j_call: TRBJ2-4
clone_size: NA
d_call: NA

cdr3_nt: TGTGCCAGCAGCTTGACTAGCGGGGGGACTCAAGAGACCCAGTACTTC
cdr3_aa: CASSLTSGGTQETQYF
cdr3_length: 16
v_call: TRBV28
j_call: TRBJ2-5
clone_size: many
d_call: TRBD2

cdr3_nt: TGTGCCAGCAGCCCACAGGGGTCTCATGGCTACACCTTC
cdr3_aa: CASSPQGSHGYTF
cdr3_length: 13
v_call: TRBV11-1
j_call: TRBJ1-2
clone_size: NA
d_call: TRBD1

cdr3_nt: TGTGCCAGCAGTACCGGGGGGGGAAACATTCAGTACTTC
cdr3_aa: CASSTGGGNIQYF
cdr3_length: 13
v_call: TRBV6-6
j_call: TRBJ2-4
clone_size: NA
d_call: TRBD2

cdr3_nt: TGTGCCAGCAGTGCATCCCAACGGGGCTACACCTTC
cdr3_aa: CASSASQRGYTF
cdr3_length: 12
v_call: TRBV2
j_call: TRBJ1-2
clone_size: once
d_call: NA

cdr3_nt: TGTGCCAGCAGTTATGGGGGGCCAACTAATGAAAAACTGTTTTTT
cdr3_aa: CASSYGGPTNEKLFF
cdr3_length: 15
v_call: TRBV27
j_call: TRBJ1-4
clone_size: NA
d_call: NA

cdr3_nt: TGTGCCTGGACCGCCCGGGACAGCTTTAACTATGGCTACACCTTC
cdr3_aa: CAWTARDSFNYGYTF
cdr3_length: 15
v_call: TRBV30
j_call: TRBJ1-2
clone_size: few
d_call: TRBD1

cdr3_nt: TGTGCCAGTTCCGGGACGTACCATTCCTATGGCTACACCTTC
cdr3_aa: CASSGTYHSYGYTF
cdr3_length: 14
v_call: TRBV12-3/TRBV12-4
j_call: TRBJ1-2
clone_size: NA
d_call: NA

cdr3_nt: TGCAGCGTGACCCAGGGAGCTGAAGCTTTCTTT
cdr3_aa: CSVTQGAEAFF
cdr3_length: 11
v_call: TRBV29-1
j_call: TRBJ1-1
clone_size: NA
d_call: NA

cdr3_nt: TGTGCCAGCAGACTCGCGAGGGAGCGCGACGAGCAGTACTTC
cdr3_aa: CASRLARERDEQYF
cdr3_length: 14
v_call: TRBV12-3/TRBV12-4
j_call: TRBJ2-7
clone_size: few
d_call: NA

cdr3_nt: TGCGCCAGCAGCCCGGGAGCGGGACTAGCGGGGCTCGAGCAGTACTTC
cdr3_aa: CASSPGAGLAGLEQYF
cdr3_length: 16
v_call: TRBV5-1
j_call: TRBJ2-7
clone_size: few
d_call: TRBD2

cdr3_nt: TGTGCCAGCAGCCAAGAGTTTAGGGGACGAGAGACCCAGTACTTC
cdr3_aa: CASSQEFRGRETQYF
cdr3_length: 15
v_call: TRBV3-1
j_call: TRBJ2-5
clone_size: NA
d_call: NA

cdr3_nt: TGTGCCACCCAAAGGGACAGGGGGGGTTCACCCCTCCACTTT
cdr3_aa: CATQRDRGGSPLHF
cdr3_length: 14
v_call: TRBV7-2
j_call: TRBJ1-6
clone_size: NA
d_call: TRBD1

cdr3_nt: TGCGCCGGCAGCTTGGCTGGCTCGGCCACGGAGACCCAGTACTTC
cdr3_aa: CAGSLAGSATETQYF
cdr3_length: 15
v_call: TRBV5-1
j_call: TRBJ2-5
clone_size: few
d_call: NA

cdr3_nt: TGCGCCAGCCAGACAGGGCCTAACTCCTACGAGCAGTACTTC
cdr3_aa: CASQTGPNSYEQYF
cdr3_length: 14
v_call: TRBV5-1
j_call: TRBJ2-7
clone_size: NA
d_call: TRBD1

cdr3_nt: TGTGCCAGCAGTGGCCGGACAGGGTGGTACGAACAGTACTTC
cdr3_aa: CASSGRTGWYEQYF
cdr3_length: 14
v_call: TRBV6-1
j_call: TRBJ2-7
clone_size: few
d_call: TRBD1

cdr3_nt: TGTGCCAGCAGGGCGGCGGGGGCGAGGGAGACCCAGTACTTC
cdr3_aa: CASRAAGARETQYF
cdr3_length: 14
v_call: TRBV12-3/TRBV12-4
j_call: TRBJ2-5
clone_size: few
d_call: NA

cdr3_nt: TGTGCCAGCAGTTACCCACAGGGTGGGGTCACAGATACGCAGTATTTT
cdr3_aa: CASSYPQGGVTDTQYF
cdr3_length: 16
v_call: TRBV6-6
j_call: TRBJ2-3
clone_size: NA
d_call: NA